A single sample is the source of the 8 T cell receptor beta chains below, sequenced in a study of T cell changes during pregnancy in multiple sclerosis. Here immunoSEQ multiplex PCR was the method, and the copy in TCRdb shows in-frame clones only, minus some. The repertoire includes 15,000 to 20,000 clones, about 89% of them detected once, and approximately 15% sits in the top ten. Here the sequenced sample was CD8+ T cells from peripheral blood mononuclear cells, taken in the third trimester of pregnancy. All receptors derive from a female donor in good health, enrolled as a control in a pregnancy study.

DNA of the CDR3: TGTGCCAGCAGGCCGACAGGGGCTGGAAACACCATATATTTT. Its protein product is CASRPTGAGNTIYF. The chain carries TRBV5-4 and TRBJ1-3, with 8 bases fitting TRBD1. Germline V lookup: CDR1 SGHNT, CDR2 YYREEE (reference sequence). This CDR3 comprises 14 residues. V trimming: 5 bases; J trimming: 2 bases; junction bases outside the gene matches: 3.

This chain joins TRBV5-1 and TRBJ1-6; D gene ambiguous. The V end was cut by 0 bases, the J end by 9 bases, with 19 bases between. The germline CDR1 and CDR2 sequences are SGHRS and YFSETQ. The CDR3 consists of 17 residues. The CDR3 DNA reads TGCGCCAGCAGCTTGGTCCTGTATGCCAGTTTGGTTTCACCCCTCCACTTT. Amino acids: CASSLVLYASLVSPLHF.

This clone occurred a few times. The chain couples TRBV29-1 to TRBJ2-1; TRBD1 aligns across 8 bases. V shed 3 bases, J shed 5 bases, and the junction held 12 bases outside the gene matches. This CDR3 region has 16 residues. The germline gives CDR1 SQVTM, CDR2 ANQGSEA. The CDR3, as DNA: TGCAGCGTTGAGGCCGAGCCGGGACAGGTTAACAATGAGCAGTTCTTC. Its protein is CSVEAEPGQVNNEQFF.

In its sample, this clone was seen once. CDR3 nucleotide sequence: TGTGCCAGCAGTTTTCCGGGACAGGGTCACGAGCAGTACTTC. It encodes CASSFPGQGHEQYF. The chain couples TRBV28 to TRBJ2-7; 9 positions agree with TRBD1. The junction had 5 bases not matched to a gene; V was cut back by 3 bases and J by 5 bases. CDR3 size: 14 residues. CDR1 is MDHEN, CDR2 SYDVKM, per germline.

This clone has ten or more counts. The chain has TRBV5-5 and TRBJ1-2, with D uncertain. Trimming shortened V by 1 base and J by 0 bases, and 7 bases separated the two germline ends. The CDR3 extends over 14 amino acids. Germline V gene sequence: CDR1 SGHKS, CDR2 YYEKEE (reference sequence). The CDR3 DNA reads as TGTGCCAGCAGCTTGAGTTCAGCTAACTATGGCTACACCTTC. Its translation: CASSLSSANYGYTF.

J is TRBJ1-6 and V is TRBV5-1; a weak D match, TRBD1 (6 bases). V lost 4 bases and J lost 8, with 13 bases in between. This CDR3 spans 14 amino acids. CDR1 is SGHRS, CDR2 YFSETQ, per germline. The CDR3 sequence: CASSRLPGDSPLHF. The CDR3 nucleotides are TGCGCCAGCAGCCGCCTCCCAGGGGATTCACCCCTCCACTTT.

The chain joins TRBV5-1 to TRBJ1-1; TRBD1 matches at 7 bases. Trimming cost V 3 bases and J 3 bases; bases outside gene matches: 2. There are 13 residues in the CDR3. Looked up from germline, CDR1 is SGHRS and CDR2 is YFSETQ. The CDR3 spells CASSYGTDTEAFF. The DNA of the CDR3 is TGCGCCAGCAGCTACGGGACAGACACTGAAGCTTTCTTT.

In this sample, this clone turned up once. In DNA, the CDR3 is TGTGCCAGCAGTGATGGACACCACTCCTACGAGCAGTACTTC. Translation: CASSDGHHSYEQYF. The chain recombines TRBV6-1 with TRBJ2-7, with D tentatively TRBD1 (5 bases). CDR1 is MNHNS, CDR2 SASEGT, per germline. V lost 3 bases to trimming and J lost 0 bases, with 9 bases between them. This CDR3 contains 14 residues.